These 20 T cell receptor beta chains share one sample of origin, sequenced in a study of cytomegalovirus exposure and HLA in healthy donors. PCR primers comprised 60 Vbeta and 13 Jbeta primers. Sequenced by immunoSEQ multiplex PCR; TCRdb stores in-frame clones only, minus some. This sample carries roughly 110,000 clones, around 77% of them seen once, and the ten largest clones take 4% to 5%. The specimen was PBMCs. The receptors come from a male donor in good health and CMV-seronegative.

This clone has only a few counts. V is TRBV19 and J is TRBJ1-5; 9 bases are a match to TRBD1. Looked up from germline, CDR1 is LNHDA and CDR2 is SQIVND (reference sequence). The CDR3 is 16 residues long. V was pared by 6 bases and J by 5 bases, with 11 bases of the junction left unmatched. Here the CDR3 reads CASRELIGQGHQPQHF. The CDR3 DNA sequence: TGTGCCAGTAGGGAACTAATCGGACAGGGGCATCAGCCCCAGCATTTT. Drawing the rest from reference TRBV19 and TRBJ1-5, the complete variable domain is DGGITQSPKYLFRKEGQNVTLSCEQNLNHDAMYWYRQDPGQGLRLIYYSQIVNDFQKGDIAEGYSVSREKKESFPLTVTSAQKNPTAFYLCASRELIGQGHQPQHFGDGTRLSIL.

The chain links TRBV10-1 to TRBJ2-1; D may be TRBD2 (5 bases). Deletions cut 3 bases from V and 11 bases from J, with 20 bases between. CDR1 and CDR2 from the germline V gene are WNHNN and SYGVQD (reference sequence). The CDR3 sequence is 15 residues long. The CDR3 coding sequence is TGCGCCAGCAGTGACCCCGGCGGGTTACGGGTCAAGCAGTTCTTC. Amino acid sequence: CASSDPGGLRVKQFF.

This rearrangement joins TRBV5-4 to TRBJ1-2, with D uncertain. The ends were cut back, 1 base at V and 0 bases at J, with 13 bases in the middle. This CDR3 contains 16 residues. Looked up from germline, CDR1 is SGHNT and CDR2 is YYREEE (reference sequence). The CDR3 sequence is CASSLRLTITNYGYTF. The CDR3 DNA sequence: TGTGCCAGCAGCTTGCGGTTGACAATTACTAACTATGGCTACACCTTC.

V is TRBV11-2 and J is TRBJ2-7; 12 bases are a match to TRBD1. The germline V gene has CDR1 SGHAT and CDR2 FQNNGV. This CDR3 comprises 16 residues. Trimming removed 5 bases from V and 6 bases from J; junction bases left unmatched: 11. CDR3 in amino acids: CASSPGPGQGAGEQYF. CDR3 sequence (DNA): TGTGCCAGCAGCCCAGGGCCGGGACAGGGGGCGGGCGAGCAGTACTTC. Variable domain in full (rest from reference TRBV11-2 and TRBJ2-7): EAGVAQSPRYKIIEKRQSVAFWCNPISGHATLYWYQQILGQGPKLLIQFQNNGVVDDSQLPKDRFSAERLKGVDSTLKIQPAKLEDSAVYLCASSPGPGQGAGEQYFGPGTRLTVT.

The chain joins TRBV6-1 to TRBJ2-7; no clear D. V gave up 1 base and J gave up 5 bases, with 6 bases separating them. CDR3 length: 12 residues. Germline V gene lookup returns CDR1 MNHNS and CDR2 SASEGT. The CDR3 sequence is CASSEDIHEQYF. DNA of the CDR3: TGTGCCAGCAGTGAAGATATCCACGAGCAGTACTTC.

V and J are TRBV7-9 and TRBJ2-5, with TRBD2 matching 8 bases. V shed 1 base and J 1 base; nucleotides not matched to a gene: 8. CDR3 length equals 17 residues. Germline CDR1 and CDR2: SEHNR and FQNEAQ (reference sequence). The CDR3 protein is CASSLGLTGGSQETQYF. The CDR3 DNA reads TGTGCCAGCAGCTTAGGACTGACGGGAGGGAGCCAAGAGACCCAGTACTTC.

The CDR3 DNA follows: TGCGCCAGCAGCCAAGTGGCGGGAGGGGGGACAGATACGCAGTATTTT. Translation: CASSQVAGGGTDTQYF. This chain joins TRBV4-1 and TRBJ2-3; 9 nucleotides agree with TRBD2. This CDR3 comprises 16 residues. V trimming: 1 base; J trimming: 3 bases; junction bases outside the gene matches: 5. Per germline, CDR1 MGHRA and CDR2 YSYEKL.

V and J are TRBV2 and TRBJ2-2; 12 nucleotides align to TRBD2. The V gene's germline CDR1 is SNHLY and CDR2 FYNNEI. The CDR3 is made up of 15 amino acids. The V segment lost 5 bases and the J segment 4 bases; nucleotides outside the gene matches: 2. This CDR3 reads CASSRLAGATGELFF. The CDR3 DNA follows: TGTGCCAGCAGTAGACTAGCGGGAGCCACCGGGGAGCTGTTTTTT.

This clone was seen a few times. The V call is TRBV6-1, the J call TRBJ2-7; 13 bases match TRBD2. The ends lost 0 bases at V and 5 bases at J; junction bases unmatched: 4. Germline assignment: CDR1 MNHNS and CDR2 SASEGT. The CDR3 runs to 16 residues. CDR3: CASSEATSGRSHEQYF. The CDR3 DNA is TGTGCCAGCAGTGAAGCGACTAGCGGGAGGTCCCACGAGCAGTACTTC.

This clone has just a few counts. The chain couples TRBV23-1 to TRBJ1-1, with a tentative D call TRBD1 (6 bases). Being an ORF, TRBV23-1 has a function that is uncertain. The CDR3 totals 17 residues. V lost 0 bases and J lost 2, with 16 bases in between. In nucleotides, the CDR3 is TGCGCCAGCAGTCAATCAACCAGCAGGGGCTCTAACACTGAAGCTTTCTTT. It encodes CASSQSTSRGSNTEAFF.

V gene TRBV5-1 combines with J gene TRBJ1-2; possibly TRBD1 for D (5 bases). Germline CDR1 is SGHRS and CDR2 is YFSETQ. Trimming removed 2 bases from V and 5 bases from J, with 10 bases in between. This CDR3 spans 13 amino acids. Here the CDR3 reads CASSFGGVYGYTF. The CDR3 region has the DNA TGCGCCAGCAGCTTCGGAGGGGTGTATGGCTACACCTTC.

V is TRBV2 and J is TRBJ2-1; 8 bases fit TRBD1. After removal of 9 bases from V and 12 bases from J, the junction contained 10 bases not matched to a gene. CDR3 length equals 12 residues. The germline gives CDR1 SNHLY, CDR2 FYNNEI. CDR3 in amino acids: CASQGQVGGQFF. The DNA of the CDR3 is TGTGCCAGTCAGGGACAGGTCGGGGGGCAGTTCTTC.

The genes are TRBV7-2 and TRBJ1-2; no firm D call. The germline gives CDR1 SGHTA, CDR2 FQGNSA. V was clipped by 5 bases and J by 7 bases, with 11 bases between them. This CDR3 is 12 amino acids long. For the CDR3, the DNA is TGTGCCAGCAGCGGGCAACCTGGTGGCTACACCTTC. Translation: CASSGQPGGYTF.

The rearrangement links TRBV12-2 to TRBJ2-1; the tabulated D call, TRBD2, remains unverified against the DNA. TRBV12-2 is assigned pseudogene status. The CDR3 contains 14 residues. In DNA, the CDR3 is TGTGCAAGTCGCTTAGCCACACTAGCGGGTGAGCAGTTCTTC. It encodes CASRLATLAGEQFF.

V and J are TRBV5-1 and TRBJ2-5; the match to TRBD2 covers 9 bases. V shed 3 bases and J 0 bases; nucleotides not matched to a gene: 9. The CDR3 has 17 residues. The germline gives CDR1 SGHRS, CDR2 YFSETQ. The CDR3 coding sequence is TGCGCCAGCAGCTGGTATAGGGCTAGCGGGAACCAAGAGACCCAGTACTTC. This translates into CASSWYRASGNQETQYF.

The chain couples TRBV28 to TRBJ1-5, with unresolved D. Germline CDR1 MDHEN, CDR2 SYDVKM. V lost 6 bases, J lost 9 bases, and 9 bases lay in between. CDR3 size: 11 residues. CDR3 sequence reads: CASSSTWPQHF. The DNA of the CDR3 is TGTGCCAGCAGCTCAACTTGGCCCCAGCATTTT.

On this clone itself: One junction end disagrees with the germline gene, perhaps due to a read error. This chain connects TRBV7-9 to TRBJ2-1, with 8 positions matching TRBD2. CDR1 is SEHNR and CDR2 is FQNEAQ in the germline V gene (reference sequence). This CDR3 spans 15 amino acids. The CDR3 bases are TGTGCCAGCACCTTAGAGGGACTAGTCTACAATGAGCAGTTCTTC. It specifies CASTLEGLVYNEQFF.

This chain uses TRBV7-9 with TRBJ2-5; TRBD1 agrees at 10 bases. Looked up from germline, CDR1 is SEHNR and CDR2 is FQNEAQ (reference sequence). This CDR3 has 15 residues. V gave up 1 base and J gave up 5 bases; unmatched junction bases: 4. CDR3 amino acids: CASSLGDRGWETQYF. In DNA form, the CDR3 reads TGTGCCAGCAGCTTAGGGGACAGGGGTTGGGAGACCCAGTACTTC.

The chain carries TRBV28 and TRBJ2-7; possible D gene TRBD2, 6 bases. Trimming shortened V by 4 bases and J by 6 bases, and 16 bases separated the two germline ends. Germline-derived CDR1 and CDR2 are MDHEN and SYDVKM. CDR3 length equals 14 residues. The CDR3 nucleotides are TGTGCCAGCAGTTCCCCCGGGACTCACCGCGAGCAGTACTTC. Translated, it gives CASSSPGTHREQYF. Full variable domain (outside the CDR3, taken from reference TRBV28 and TRBJ2-7): DVKVTQSSRYLVKRTGEKVFLECVQDMDHENMFWYRQDPGLGLRLIYFSYDVKMKEKGDIPEGYSVSREKKERFSLILESASTNQTSMYLCASSSPGTHREQYFGPGTRLTVT.

This chain joins TRBV29-1 and TRBJ2-7; D remains ambiguous. The CDR3 extends over 13 amino acids. The V end was cut by 5 bases, the J end by 3 bases, with 14 bases between. CDR1 is SQVTM and CDR2 is ANQGSEA in the germline V gene. CDR3 residues: CSVYRPNNYEQYF. The CDR3 DNA follows: TGCAGCGTTTACAGACCCAATAACTACGAGCAGTACTTC.